What follows are 20 T cell receptor beta chains derived from one specimen sequenced in a study of T cell changes during pregnancy in multiple sclerosis. Sequenced by immunoSEQ multiplex PCR; TCRdb stores in-frame clones only, minus some. The top ten clones hold 0.29% of a sample with 70,000 or so clones, approximately 91% of them seen once. Sequenced here: CD4+ T cells from peripheral blood mononuclear cells, sampled after pregnancy. The source of these receptors is a female donor with multiple sclerosis, enrolled in a pregnancy study.

The chain recombines TRBV6-1 with TRBJ1-1; possible D gene TRBD1, 6 bases. Germline CDR1 MNHNS, CDR2 SASEGT. The CDR3 spans 12 residues. V shed 2 bases and J shed 10 bases, with 11 bases lying between them. In nucleotides, the CDR3 is TGTGCCAGCAGTGAATGGGGACAACCAGCTTTCTTT. Translating gives CASSEWGQPAFF.

This chain connects TRBV7-8 to TRBJ1-1, with D hard to call. V lost 5 bases, J lost 1 base, and 8 bases lay in between. Germline V gene lookup returns CDR1 SGHVS and CDR2 FQNEAQ. The CDR3 has 13 residues. CDR3 bases: TGTGCCAGCAGCAGCGGTTGGAACACTGAAGCTTTCTTT. Amino acid sequence: CASSSGWNTEAFF.

The chain is built from TRBV9 and TRBJ1-3; 9 nucleotides align to TRBD1. Germline CDR1 SGDLS, CDR2 YYNGEE. V lost 1 base to trimming and J lost 0 bases; unmatched junction nucleotides: 11. The CDR3 contains 19 residues. The CDR3 coding sequence is TGTGCCAGCAGCGTATTGTCGCCAGGACAGGGGATCTCTGGAAACACCATATATTTT. It encodes CASSVLSPGQGISGNTIYF.

The rearrangement joins TRBV10-2 to TRBJ1-2, with TRBD1 matching over 7 bases. Germline lookup yields CDR1 WSHSY and CDR2 SAAADI. The CDR3 sequence is 13 residues long. Germline trimming cut 4 bases from V and 6 bases from J; bases unmatched to any gene: 5. CDR3 sequence reads: CASSVRQGNGYTF. CDR3 DNA sequence: TGCGCCAGCAGTGTCCGACAGGGTAATGGCTACACCTTC.

The gene calls are TRBV6-1 and TRBJ2-3; maybe TRBD1 (6 bases). Germline assignment: CDR1 MNHNS and CDR2 SASEGT. V was pared by 5 bases and J by 0 bases, with 9 bases between. This CDR3 comprises 14 residues. The CDR3 coding sequence is TGTGCCAGCAGTCTAGGGGGTAGCACAGATACGCAGTATTTT. Translation: CASSLGGSTDTQYF.

The V gene is TRBV5-5, the J gene TRBJ1-2; 9 bases line up with TRBD1. This CDR3 is 17 amino acids long. CDR1 is SGHKS, CDR2 YYEKEE, per germline (reference sequence). Trimming cost V 0 bases and J 2 bases; bases outside gene matches: 8. CDR3 region: CASSLARDRERNYGYTF. CDR3 in DNA: TGTGCCAGCAGCTTGGCCCGGGACAGGGAAAGAAACTATGGCTACACCTTC.

The rearrangement links TRBV15 to TRBJ2-7; D is possibly TRBD1 (5 bases). V lost 0 bases to trimming and J lost 6 bases, with 9 bases between them. The germline gives CDR1 LNHNV, CDR2 YYDKDF (reference sequence). CDR3 length equals 13 residues. The CDR3 sequence: CATSRDPRAEQYF. CDR3 sequence (DNA): TGTGCCACCAGCAGAGATCCCAGGGCCGAGCAGTACTTC. The full variable domain, with the rest looked up from reference TRBV15 and TRBJ2-7, is DAMVIQNPRYQVTQFGKPVTLSCSQTLNHNVMYWYQQKSSQAPKLLFHYYDKDFNNEADTPDNFQSRRPNTSFCFLDIRSPGLGDTAMYLCATSRDPRAEQYFGPGTRLTVT.

The chain is built from TRBV30 and TRBJ2-3; 10 nucleotides agree with TRBD1. Trimming took 3 bases from V and 4 from J; bases not matched to a gene: 1. The CDR3 sequence is 13 residues long. Per the germline V gene, CDR1 is GTSNPN and CDR2 is SVGIG (reference sequence). In nucleotides, the CDR3 is TGTGCCTGGAGGGACAGGGGGTCAGATACGCAGTATTTT. Its protein is CAWRDRGSDTQYF.

This clone has only one observation. The J gene is TRBJ2-7, the V gene TRBV6-5; D call uncertain. This CDR3 has 14 amino acids. Trimming cost V 5 bases and J 1 base, with 12 bases left between them. CDR1 is MNHEY and CDR2 is SVGAGI in the germline V gene. The CDR3 DNA reads TGTGCCAGCAGTCCCGACACCTTTTCCTACGAGCAGTACTTC. This sequence encodes CASSPDTFSYEQYF.

This clone was picked up one time. The chain combines TRBV30 with TRBJ2-2, with 8 bases that match TRBD1. This CDR3 comprises 15 residues. V trimming: 0 bases; J trimming: 5 bases; junction bases outside the gene matches: 5. Germline CDR1 reads GTSNPN; CDR2 reads SVGIG (reference sequence). CDR3: CAWSVPTGVTGELFF. CDR3 nucleotides: TGTGCCTGGAGTGTACCGACAGGGGTGACCGGGGAGCTGTTTTTT.

This sequence joins TRBV18 and TRBJ2-3; a weak D match, TRBD2 (5 bases). The length of the CDR3 is 16 residues. Germline CDR1 reads KGHSH; CDR2 reads LQKENI. V was trimmed by 3 bases and J by 1 base, leaving 14 bases between them. CDR3 coding DNA: TGTGCCAGCTCACCCGGTCGGGGTCTCGGCACAGATACGCAGTATTTT. This gives the protein CASSPGRGLGTDTQYF.

The CDR3 loop is CASKGTDQETQYF. The CDR3 coding sequence is TGTGCCAGCAAAGGAACAGATCAAGAGACCCAGTACTTC. This chain links TRBV6-1 with TRBJ2-5; D is ambiguous. The V gene's germline CDR1 is MNHNS and CDR2 SASEGT. Trimming removed 7 bases from V and 2 bases from J, with 11 bases in between. The CDR3 totals 13 residues.

This rearrangement joins TRBV5-1 to TRBJ1-1, with 10 bases fitting TRBD1. The CDR3 is made up of 15 amino acids. V dropped 4 bases and J dropped 3; count of bases not matched to a gene: 6. In germline, CDR1 is SGHRS, CDR2 YFSETQ. The CDR3: CASSPGTGVHTEAFF. The CDR3 coding sequence is TGCGCCAGCAGCCCCGGGACAGGGGTGCACACTGAAGCTTTCTTT.

The chain uses TRBV30 and TRBJ1-1; D unclear. The ends were cut back, 1 base at V and 3 bases at J, with 9 bases in the middle. CDR3 length: 13 amino acids. CDR1 is GTSNPN, CDR2 SVGIG, per germline (reference sequence). The DNA of the CDR3 is TGTGCCTGGAGTGAGGAGCTGGACACTGAAGCTTTCTTT. This encodes CAWSEELDTEAFF.

V usage is TRBV5-6 and J usage is TRBJ2-3; TRBD1 agrees at 7 bases. The CDR3 totals 15 residues. V gave up 4 bases and J gave up 0 bases; unmatched junction bases: 5. Germline-derived CDR1 and CDR2 are SGHDT and YYEEEE. The CDR3 loop is CASSDTGVSTDTQYF. The CDR3 region has the DNA TGTGCCAGCAGCGATACAGGGGTTAGCACAGATACGCAGTATTTT.

V and J are TRBV5-1 and TRBJ2-3, with TRBD1 matching over 7 bases. Trimming took 3 bases from V and 4 from J; bases not matched to a gene: 11. Germline V gene sequence: CDR1 SGHRS, CDR2 YFSETQ. CDR3 length equals 16 residues. The CDR3 DNA is TGCGCCAGCAGCTCCCTCGGGACAGACCGGGCAGATACGCAGTATTTT. Residues: CASSSLGTDRADTQYF.

This clone was found a few times. The chain recombines TRBV5-1 with TRBJ1-2, with 11 bases aligning to TRBD1. This CDR3 spans 13 amino acids. Germline V gene sequence: CDR1 SGHRS, CDR2 YFSETQ. Trimming took 4 bases from V and 8 from J; bases not matched to a gene: 4. This CDR3 reads CASSQGQGDGYTF. DNA for the CDR3: TGCGCCAGCAGCCAGGGACAGGGGGACGGCTACACCTTC.

The J gene is TRBJ2-7, the V gene TRBV18, with D uncertain. The germline V gene encodes CDR1 KGHSH and CDR2 LQKENI. The CDR3 extends over 14 amino acids. Between the trimmed V and J ends, which lost 3 bases and 3 bases, there was a span of 12 bases. The CDR3 here is CASSPPSRDYEQYF. The CDR3 DNA reads as TGTGCCAGCTCACCGCCCTCTAGAGACTACGAGCAGTACTTC.

This clone is a singleton in its sample. One end of the junction varies from germline; a read error may be responsible. The rearrangement uses TRBV4-2 and TRBJ1-3; the match to TRBD1 covers 11 bases. Germline CDR1 reads LGHNA; CDR2 reads YNFKEQ. There are 15 residues in the CDR3. CDR3 nucleotide sequence: TGTGCCAGCAGCCAAGACGGGACAGGGGGATACACCGTATATTTT. Translated: CASSQDGTGGYTVYF.

This clone was seen only a few times. The chain couples TRBV30 to TRBJ1-5, with a possible D match to TRBD1 (6 bases). CDR1 and CDR2 (germline): GTSNPN, SVGIG (reference sequence). This CDR3 contains 13 residues. V gave up 3 bases and J gave up 5 bases, with 11 bases separating them. CDR3 DNA: TGTGCCTGGAGCGCGGACAGTTATCAGCCCCAGCATTTT. Amino acids: CAWSADSYQPQHF.